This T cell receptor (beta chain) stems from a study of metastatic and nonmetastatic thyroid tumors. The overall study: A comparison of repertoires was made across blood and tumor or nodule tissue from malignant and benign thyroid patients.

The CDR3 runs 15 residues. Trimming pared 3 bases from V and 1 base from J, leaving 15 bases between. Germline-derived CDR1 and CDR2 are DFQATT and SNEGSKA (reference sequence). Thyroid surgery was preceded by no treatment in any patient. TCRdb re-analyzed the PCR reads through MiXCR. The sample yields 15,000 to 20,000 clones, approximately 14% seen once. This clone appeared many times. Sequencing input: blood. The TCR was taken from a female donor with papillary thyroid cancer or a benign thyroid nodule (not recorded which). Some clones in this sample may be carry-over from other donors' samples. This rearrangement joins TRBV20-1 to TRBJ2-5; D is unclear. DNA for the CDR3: TGCAGTGCTAGCCCCAACAACAGATTCCAAGAGACCCAGTACTTC. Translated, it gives CSASPNNRFQETQYF.